This T cell receptor (beta chain) derives from a study of cytotoxic CD8 clonotypes in ibrutinib-treated CLL. In the study overall: Collecting the response samples happened after a median approximately twelve months of treatment, with a range of 6 to 36.

Germline V gene sequence: CDR1 SGHRS, CDR2 YFSETQ. V was cut by 0 bases and J by 6 bases, with 4 bases left in between. The CDR3 length is 13 residues. Frozen PBMC stocks contributed about 1.8 micrograms of genomic DNA to the TCR beta libraries. Depths of 1 in 200,000 to 1 in 1 million T cells were the sequencing target. Sequencing used immunoSEQ multiplex PCR; TCRdb keeps in-frame clones, though not all of them. The data hold roughly 70,000 clones, with around 84% observed a single time. The sample in question was PBMCs, obtained at disease progression, from a patient treated with ibrutinib. The clonotype comes from a human donor with chronic lymphocytic leukemia. This chain links TRBV5-1 with TRBJ1-6; D unresolved. CDR3 loop: CASSLVLNSPLHF. The CDR3 bases are TGCGCCAGCAGCTTGGTCCTTAATTCACCCCTCCACTTT.